The 32 T cell receptor beta chains below were found in one sample sequenced in a study of T cells in Graves' hyperthyroidism and ophthalmopathy. What was amplified from RNA transcripts were TCR beta CDR3 regions. First-round RT-PCR of the TCR CDR3 relied on the HTBI primer set. MiXCR, run by TCRdb on the multiplex PCR reads, gives a single entry per CDR3 protein. The top ten hold around 29% of the sample, which has around 700,000 distinct CDR3 sequences, 35% seen once. Material for sequencing was blood. All receptors come from a woman aged 40 to 49 with Graves' hyperthyroidism.

This clonotype was counted between two and nine times. At one of its ends the junction is not consistent with the germline gene, which may arise from a read error. This chain joins TRBV24-1 and TRBJ1-5; the match to TRBD1 covers 7 bases. This CDR3 region has 14 residues. The germline gives CDR1 KGHDR, CDR2 SFDVKD. CDR3 in amino acids: CASSLLGQNQPQHF. The CDR3 bases are TGTGCCAGCAGTTTATTGGGACAGAACCAGCCCCAGCATTTT.

Of note for this clonotype: This clone may be a read error of a much larger clone one base away. The V gene is TRBV6-1, the J gene TRBJ1-1; 7 bases align to TRBD1. The V segment lost 4 bases and the J segment 7 bases; nucleotides outside the gene matches: 0. Germline CDR1 and CDR2: MNHNS and SASEGT. The CDR3 loop spans 11 amino acids. CDR3 loop: CASSGDSEAFF. The CDR3 bases are TGTGCCAGCAGTGGGGACAGTGAAGCTTTCTTT.

This clonotype was seen repeatedly, ten times or more. The gene calls are TRBV4-3 and TRBJ1-1; 7 nucleotides match TRBD1. The CDR3 covers 14 residues. Per germline, CDR1 LGHNA and CDR2 YSLEER. The ends lost 3 bases at V and 4 bases at J; junction bases unmatched: 5. The CDR3 DNA follows: TGCGCCAGCAGCCAGATAGACAGGGTCACTGAAGCTTTCTTT. As protein: CASSQIDRVTEAFF.

This clonotype was observed a handful of times. The chain links TRBV7-9 to TRBJ2-2, with TRBD2 matching 8 bases. CDR1 SEHNR and CDR2 FQNEAQ come from the germline V gene (reference sequence). The CDR3 has 15 amino acids. V gave up 3 bases and J gave up 2 bases; unmatched junction bases: 2. CDR3 nucleotide sequence: TGTGCCAGCAGCTTCGGGGGGGATAACACCGGGGAGCTGTTTTTT. The encoded protein is CASSFGGDNTGELFF.

The rearrangement links TRBV7-9 to TRBJ2-7; the D gene is possibly TRBD1 (6 bases). This CDR3 has 13 amino acids. The V end lost 6 bases, the J end lost 3 bases, and 12 bases lay between the germline ends. The germline CDR1 and CDR2 sequences are SEHNR and FQNEAQ (reference sequence). CDR3 DNA: TGTGCCAGCAGTGTAGGGGGATACTACGAGCAGTACTTC. As protein: CASSVGGYYEQYF. The full variable domain, completed using reference TRBV7-9 and TRBJ2-7, is DTGVSQNPRHKITKRGQNVTFRCDPISEHNRLYWYRQTLGQGPEFLTYFQNEAQLEKSRLLSDRFSAERPKGSFSTLEIQRTEQGDSAMYLCASSVGGYYEQYFGPGTRLTVT.

This clonotype was recorded many times. This chain connects TRBV19 to TRBJ2-5, with D tentatively TRBD2 (6 bases). CDR3 length: 12 amino acids. With 9 bases removed from V and 4 bases from J, the gap between germline ends came to 12 bases. Per germline, CDR1 LNHDA and CDR2 SQIVND (reference sequence). This CDR3 is CASSHGGETQYF. CDR3 coding DNA: TGTGCCAGCAGCCACGGGGGAGAGACCCAGTACTTC.

This clonotype turned up a few times. This rearrangement joins TRBV20-1 to TRBJ2-7, with D perhaps TRBD2 (5 bases). Looked up from germline, CDR1 is DFQATT and CDR2 is SNEGSKA (reference sequence). V was trimmed by 3 bases and J by 2 bases, leaving 11 bases between them. The CDR3 is 13 amino acids. In DNA, the CDR3 is TGCAGTGCTAGGAACACCGGGGCCTACGAGCAGTACTTC. This gives the protein CSARNTGAYEQYF.

This chain joins TRBV3-1 and TRBJ1-2; tentative D call: TRBD1 (5 bases). With 2 bases removed from V and 6 bases from J, the gap between germline ends came to 13 bases. This CDR3 has 14 amino acids. Germline values: CDR1 LGHDT, CDR2 YNNKEL (reference sequence). CDR3 nucleotides: TGTGCCAGCAGCCAACAGGGTTCGACTCATGGCTACACCTTC. As protein: CASSQQGSTHGYTF.

This clonotype came up many times. V gene TRBV20-1 combines with J gene TRBJ1-4; 10 bases fit TRBD1. Germline V gene lookup returns CDR1 DFQATT and CDR2 SNEGSKA (reference sequence). The ends lost 2 bases at V and 6 bases at J; junction bases unmatched: 3. This CDR3 is built from 14 residues. The CDR3 loop is CSARWDRGYEKLFF. CDR3 in DNA: TGCAGTGCTAGATGGGACAGGGGTTATGAAAAACTGTTTTTT.

This clonotype was seen a few times. The gene calls are TRBV7-2 and TRBJ2-2; D uncertain. The CDR3 runs to 15 residues. V was cut by 5 bases and J by 2 bases, with 12 bases left in between. Germline-derived CDR1 and CDR2 are SGHTA and FQGNSA. The CDR3 DNA sequence: TGTGCCAGCAGCGCGACTCCAGGAAACACCGGGGAGCTGTTTTTT. Its protein product is CASSATPGNTGELFF. Full variable domain (outside the CDR3, taken from reference TRBV7-2 and TRBJ2-2): GAGVSQSPSNKVTEKGKDVELRCDPISGHTALYWYRQSLGQGLEFLIYFQGNSAPDKSGLPSDRFSAERTGGSVSTLTIQRTQQEDSAVYLCASSATPGNTGELFFGEGSRLTVL.

CDR3 loop: CASSSQGDEKLFF. The CDR3 DNA follows: TGTGCCAGCAGCTCACAGGGAGATGAAAAACTGTTTTTT. V and J are TRBV7-2 and TRBJ1-4; TRBD1 is a possible D gene (6 bases). The CDR3 loop spans 13 amino acids. The germline V gene has CDR1 SGHTA and CDR2 FQGNSA. The V end lost 4 bases, the J end lost 6 bases, and 9 bases lay between the germline ends. The entire variable domain, with the rest obtained from reference TRBV7-2 and TRBJ1-4, is as follows: GAGVSQSPSNKVTEKGKDVELRCDPISGHTALYWYRQSLGQGLEFLIYFQGNSAPDKSGLPSDRFSAERTGGSVSTLTIQRTQQEDSAVYLCASSSQGDEKLFFGSGTQLSVL.

V and J are TRBV7-9 and TRBJ1-2; TRBD1 is a possible D gene (6 bases). Germline V gives CDR1 SEHNR, CDR2 FQNEAQ (reference sequence). The CDR3 runs 14 residues. Trimming cost V 3 bases and J 3 bases, with 11 bases left between them. CDR3 sequence (DNA): TGTGCCAGCAGCTTCGGGGGGGCTGACTATGGCTACACCTTC. It is translated as CASSFGGADYGYTF.

The V call is TRBV12-3 or TRBV12-4, the J call TRBJ2-7; 10 bases fit TRBD1. The CDR3 sequence is 18 residues long. With V trimmed by 2 bases and J by 7 bases, 17 bases remained unmatched. DNA for the CDR3: TGTGCCAGCAGTTTAACCCCAATCGGGCGACAGGGGGCAGAAGAGCAGTACTTC. Amino acids: CASSLTPIGRQGAEEQYF.

The sample holds many counts of this clonotype. This chain connects TRBV7-8 to TRBJ1-6, with 8 bases fitting TRBD1. CDR1 SGHVS and CDR2 FQNEAQ come from the germline V gene. V lost 5 bases to trimming and J lost 14 bases; unmatched junction nucleotides: 11. This CDR3 spans 14 amino acids. CDR3 bases: TGTGCCAGCAGCATTACAGGGGGGGAGTCATCCCTCCACTTT. It encodes CASSITGGESSLHF.

The chain is built from TRBV29-1 and TRBJ1-1, with a possible D match to TRBD1 (5 bases). Germline CDR1 SQVTM, CDR2 ANQGSEA. The CDR3 loop spans 13 amino acids. V shed 7 bases and J shed 1 base, with 13 bases lying between them. CDR3 nucleotide sequence: TGCAGCGGGGGACGGGGCCCGAACACTGAAGCTTTCTTT. Translated: CSGGRGPNTEAFF. Together with reference TRBV29-1 and TRBJ1-1, the CDR3 gives the full variable domain: SAVISQKPSRDICQRGTSLTIQCQVDSQVTMMFWYRQQPGQSLTLIATANQGSEATYESGFVIDKFPISRPNLTFSTLTVSNMSPEDSSIYLCSGGRGPNTEAFFGQGTRLTVV.

A few counts support this clonotype. A much larger clone is a single base away; this may be a read error. The rearrangement joins TRBV15 to TRBJ2-7; D could derive from TRBD1 or TRBD2 (5 bases each). Germline lookup yields CDR1 LNHNV and CDR2 YYDKDF (reference sequence). The CDR3 totals 14 residues. V was cut by 3 bases and J by 6 bases, with 15 bases left in between. CDR3 DNA sequence: TGTGCCACCAGCAGCGACAATCATGGGGGCGAGCAGTACTTC. This translates into CATSSDNHGGEQYF.

This clonotype was picked up a small number of times. V gene TRBV10-3 combines with J gene TRBJ2-3; D is undetermined. With 2 bases removed from V and 1 base from J, the gap between germline ends came to 13 bases. CDR3 size: 16 residues. The V gene's germline CDR1 is ENHRY and CDR2 SYGVKD. CDR3 in amino acids: CAISEPTPAGTDTQYF. The CDR3 nucleotides are TGTGCCATCAGTGAGCCGACCCCTGCGGGCACAGATACGCAGTATTTT.

This clonotype was counted only a few times. The V call is TRBV11-2, the J call TRBJ1-1; D might be TRBD1 (5 bases). CDR3 length: 15 amino acids. Germline-derived CDR1 and CDR2 are SGHAT and FQNNGV. Trimming shortened V by 4 bases and J by 4 bases, and 16 bases separated the two germline ends. The chain's CDR3 is CASSSVLMGGTEAFF. The CDR3 DNA reads as TGTGCCAGCAGCTCCGTGCTGATGGGGGGCACTGAAGCTTTCTTT.

The chain joins TRBV6-4 to TRBJ2-7, with D unresolved. The CDR3 sequence is 13 residues long. The V gene lost 5 bases and the J gene lost 3 bases, with 11 bases spanning the gap. Germline CDR1 MRHNA, CDR2 SNTAGT. CDR3 region: CASSPEPLYEQYF. CDR3 DNA sequence: TGTGCCAGCAGTCCCGAGCCCCTCTACGAGCAGTACTTC.

This clonotype showed up many times. The chain recombines TRBV10-2 with TRBJ2-7; 8 bases align to TRBD2. Unmatched junction bases numbered 15, after V lost 7 bases and J lost 4 bases. The germline CDR1 and CDR2 sequences are WSHSY and SAAADI. CDR3 length equals 16 residues. The CDR3 DNA is TGCGCCAGCACGGGACTAGAAATATATGGGCGATACGAGCAGTACTTC. It is translated as CASTGLEIYGRYEQYF.

The J gene is TRBJ1-1, the V gene TRBV7-9; possible D gene TRBD1, 5 bases. CDR1 and CDR2 from the germline V gene are SEHNR and FQNEAQ (reference sequence). V lost 7 bases and J 2 bases, leaving 14 bases between the germline ends. The CDR3 sequence is 14 residues long. The CDR3 bases are TGTGCCAGCACCTTCCCCAGGGACAACACTGAAGCTTTCTTT. Translation: CASTFPRDNTEAFF.

The chain employs TRBV29-1 and TRBJ2-1, with a possible D match to TRBD2 (5 bases). The CDR3 loop spans 13 amino acids. Germline V gene sequence: CDR1 SQVTM, CDR2 ANQGSEA. Trimming removed 4 bases from V and 8 bases from J, with 15 bases in between. As DNA, the CDR3 is TGCAGCGTTGTTGGTGGTAGTAGCGATGAGCAGTTCTTC. Protein: CSVVGGSSDEQFF.

A note on this clonotype: At one boundary the junction diverges from the germline segment, which might be a read error. The CDR3 DNA reads TGTGTCAGCAGCTTAGATCGACCGGGCGCACGGTACGAGCAGTACTTC. Translating it yields CVSSLDRPGARYEQYF. This chain joins TRBV7-2 and TRBJ2-7; D uncertain. Germline V gives CDR1 SGHTA, CDR2 FQGNSA. The CDR3 is 16 residues long.

This clonotype was recorded a few times. The V and J genes are TRBV10-1 and TRBJ1-1; D remains unclear. Trimming took off 6 bases at V and 1 base at J, with 12 bases between the two ends. The CDR3 is 14 amino acids. CDR1 is WNHNN, CDR2 SYGVQD, per germline (reference sequence). The CDR3 region has the DNA TGCGCCAGCAGGGACCCCCGTGGGAACACTGAAGCTTTCTTT. It specifies CASRDPRGNTEAFF.

This clonotype was found a few times. V gene TRBV5-6 combines with J gene TRBJ1-3; D not resolved. This CDR3 contains 16 residues. From germline, CDR1 is SGHDT and CDR2 YYEEEE. The V gene lost 1 base and the J gene lost 0 bases, with 11 bases spanning the gap. CDR3: CASSLSSGLSGNTIYF. The CDR3 DNA follows: TGTGCCAGCAGCTTGAGTAGCGGACTCTCTGGAAACACCATATATTTT.

The chain couples TRBV20-1 to TRBJ1-4; the match to TRBD1 covers 8 bases. Germline V CDR1 and CDR2: DFQATT, SNEGSKA (reference sequence). There are 14 residues in the CDR3. The V gene end was trimmed by 0 bases and the J gene end by 10 bases; junction bases not matched to a gene: 7. The CDR3 coding sequence is TGCAGTGCTAGAGATAGCACAGGGGGATTAAAACTGTTTTTT. This sequence encodes CSARDSTGGLKLFF.

There are many counts of this clonotype. The CDR3, as DNA: TGTGCCAGCAGCTTAGGTTCACCTGAAGCTTTCTTT. Translation gives CASSLGSPEAFF. The chain is built from TRBV7-9 and TRBJ1-1; D is ambiguous. The germline gives CDR1 SEHNR, CDR2 FQNEAQ (reference sequence). This CDR3 has 12 residues. Trimming removed 1 base from V and 6 bases from J, with 6 bases in between.

Ten or more counts support this clonotype. This rearrangement joins TRBV7-2 to TRBJ2-7; D might be TRBD2 (6 bases). The CDR3 is 14 amino acids. The germline V gene encodes CDR1 SGHTA and CDR2 FQGNSA. The V and J ends lost 1 base and 6 bases respectively, with 13 bases between them. Here the CDR3 DNA reads TGTGCCAGCAGCTTAGGGGGACGGGGGACCGAGCAGTACTTC. It is translated as CASSLGGRGTEQYF.

The chain is built from TRBV7-8 and TRBJ2-7; no firm D call. CDR3 length equals 16 residues. Germline lookup yields CDR1 SGHVS and CDR2 FQNEAQ. Deletions cut 5 bases from V and 8 bases from J, with 25 bases between. The CDR3 here is CASSPVGLENSYKQYF. CDR3 nucleotide sequence: TGTGCCAGCAGCCCAGTGGGTCTCGAAAATTCGTACAAGCAGTACTTC.

This clonotype was seen repeatedly, ten times or more. The chain joins TRBV9 to TRBJ2-2; no clear D. Between the trimmed V and J ends, which lost 2 bases and 5 bases, there was a span of 7 bases. The CDR3 covers 13 residues. In germline, CDR1 is SGDLS, CDR2 YYNGEE. DNA for the CDR3: TGTGCCAGCAGCGTCCGAGAGACCGGGGAGCTGTTTTTT. Protein: CASSVRETGELFF.

The chain couples TRBV7-9 to TRBJ2-7, with D perhaps TRBD1 (5 bases). There are 15 residues in the CDR3. V was pared by 5 bases and J by 2 bases, with 16 bases between. The germline gives CDR1 SEHNR, CDR2 FQNEAQ (reference sequence). The CDR3 region is CASSQVGQGPYEQYF. CDR3 nucleotide sequence: TGTGCCAGCAGCCAAGTTGGTCAGGGCCCCTACGAGCAGTACTTC.

The chain couples TRBV10-3 to TRBJ2-2; 12 bases are a match to TRBD1. Germline CDR1 reads ENHRY; CDR2 reads SYGVKD. The CDR3 contains 16 residues. V lost 7 bases and J lost 4; bases outside the gene matches: 7. The DNA of the CDR3 is TGTGCCATCAAGTCGGGACAGGGGGCCGGCACCGGGGAGCTGTTTTTT. Translated, it gives CAIKSGQGAGTGELFF.